A single sample gave rise to the 10 T cell receptor beta chains below, sequenced in a study of T cell responses to AZD1222 COVID-19 vaccine. Profiled with immunoSEQ multiplex PCR; TCRdb holds only in-frame clones, not every one. This table has around 83,000 clones, about nine tenths appearing once. Sample: peripheral blood, taken 28 days after the second AZD1222 dose. Receptor source: an adult who received the AZD1222 COVID-19 vaccine.

This clone was observed a handful of times. The sample carries other DNA sequences with the same CDR3. V usage is TRBV14 and J usage is TRBJ1-6; D is ambiguous. The germline V gene has CDR1 SGHDN and CDR2 FVKESK. The ends were cut back, 4 bases at V and 7 bases at J, with 11 bases in the middle. This CDR3 has 14 residues. The CDR3 reads CASSLRTGNSPLHF. Here the CDR3 DNA reads TGTGCCAGCAGCCTGAGGACGGGGAATTCACCCCTCCACTTT.

The chain links TRBV3-1 (or the pseudogene TRBV3-2) to TRBJ1-6; TRBD1 agrees at 7 bases. This CDR3 is built from 16 residues. J was trimmed by 10 bases and V by 3 bases; bases with no gene match: 12. The germline V gene has CDR1 LGHDT and CDR2 YNNKEL (reference sequence). CDR3 DNA sequence: TGTGCCAGCAGCCAGGGAGGGAGACAGGGCGGGTCACCCCTCCACTTT. It codes for CASSQGGRQGGSPLHF.

The chain employs TRBV9 and TRBJ1-3; maybe TRBD1 (6 bases). From germline, CDR1 is SGDLS and CDR2 YYNGEE. Trimming pared 0 bases from V and 2 bases from J, leaving 24 bases between. CDR3 length: 20 residues. The CDR3 DNA sequence: TGTGCCAGCAGCGTAGCAGGGAGCGGGGGGGCTAATAAAGCTGGAAACACCATATATTTT. It specifies CASSVAGSGGANKAGNTIYF. Combining the CDR3 with reference TRBV9 and TRBJ1-3 gives the whole variable domain DSGVTQTPKHLITATGQRVTLRCSPRSGDLSVYWYQQSLDQGLQFLIQYYNGEERAKGNILERFSAQQFPDLHSELNLSSLELGDSALYFCASSVAGSGGANKAGNTIYFGEGSWLTVV.

The chain has TRBV19 and TRBJ2-1, with TRBD1 identical over 11 bases. Unmatched junction bases numbered 3, after V lost 7 bases and J lost 7 bases. The CDR3 runs to 13 residues. The germline V gene encodes CDR1 LNHDA and CDR2 SQIVND (reference sequence). The DNA for the CDR3 is TGTGCCAGTATCGGGGACAGGGGGAATGAGCAGTTCTTC. This gives the protein CASIGDRGNEQFF.

The V and J genes are TRBV27 and TRBJ1-5; 8 positions agree with TRBD1. The trim removed 6 bases at V and 7 bases at J, leaving 8 bases unmatched. The CDR3 is 14 amino acids. Per germline, CDR1 MNHEY and CDR2 SMNVEV (reference sequence). The CDR3 sequence: CASRPTGGNQPQHF. The CDR3 DNA reads TGTGCCAGCAGGCCCACAGGGGGAAACCAGCCCCAGCATTTT.

The chain joins TRBV2 to TRBJ2-7; D possibly corresponds to TRBD2 (5 bases). The CDR3 loop spans 14 amino acids. Germline CDR1 and CDR2: SNHLY and FYNNEI. Trimming pared 6 bases from V and 0 bases from J, leaving 12 bases between. The CDR3, as DNA: TGTGCCAGCAGGGGAGTCGTAGTCTCCTACGAGCAGTACTTC. Amino acids: CASRGVVVSYEQYF.

The gene calls are TRBV28 and TRBJ2-7, with D tentatively TRBD2 (5 bases). Germline-derived CDR1 and CDR2 are MDHEN and SYDVKM. V lost 2 bases to trimming and J lost 0 bases, with 8 bases between them. The CDR3 totals 14 residues. CDR3 DNA: TGTGCCAGCAGTTTACGGGGAAACTCCTACGAGCAGTACTTC. This sequence encodes CASSLRGNSYEQYF.

The gene calls are TRBV6-2 or TRBV6-3 and TRBJ1-1; D might be TRBD1 (5 bases). There are 16 residues in the CDR3. Germline lookup yields CDR1 MNHEY and CDR2 SVGEGT. V dropped 5 bases and J dropped 3 bases, with 19 bases sitting between them. CDR3 coding DNA: TGTGCCAGCAGTCCGCCCCGGGAGGGACTTCACACTGAAGCTTTCTTT. Encoded protein: CASSPPREGLHTEAFF.

The genes are TRBV24-1 and TRBJ2-1, with a weak D call TRBD2 (6 bases). The germline CDR1 and CDR2 sequences are KGHDR and SFDVKD. Between the trimmed V and J ends, which lost 4 bases and 8 bases, there was a span of 14 bases. This CDR3 is 14 amino acids long. The CDR3: CATSDPGLRDEQFF. The CDR3, as DNA: TGTGCCACCAGTGACCCGGGACTTCGGGATGAGCAGTTCTTC.

The V call is TRBV5-1, the J call TRBJ2-5; D is ambiguous. Germline loops: CDR1 SGHRS, CDR2 YFSETQ. The CDR3 sequence is 14 residues long. V lost 4 bases and J 5 bases, leaving 15 bases between the germline ends. CDR3 coding DNA: TGCGCCAGCAGCCCCGGGTCTTTCGGGGAGACCCAGTACTTC. Its protein product is CASSPGSFGETQYF.